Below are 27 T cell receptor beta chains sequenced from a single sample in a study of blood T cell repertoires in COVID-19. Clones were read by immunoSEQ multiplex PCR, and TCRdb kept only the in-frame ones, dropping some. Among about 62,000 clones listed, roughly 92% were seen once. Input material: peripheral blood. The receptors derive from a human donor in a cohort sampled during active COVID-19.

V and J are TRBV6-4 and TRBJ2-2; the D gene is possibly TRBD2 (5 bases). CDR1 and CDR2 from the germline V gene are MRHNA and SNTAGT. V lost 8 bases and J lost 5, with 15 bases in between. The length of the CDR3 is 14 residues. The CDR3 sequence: CASSREGMTGELFF. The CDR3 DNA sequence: TGTGCCAGCTCCCGTGAGGGTATGACCGGGGAGCTGTTTTTT.

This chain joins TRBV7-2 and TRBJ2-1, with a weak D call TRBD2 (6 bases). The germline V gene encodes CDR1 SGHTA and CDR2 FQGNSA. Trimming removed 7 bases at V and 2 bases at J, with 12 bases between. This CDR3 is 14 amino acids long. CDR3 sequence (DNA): TGTGCCAGCACCCCGACTAGAACCTACAATGAGCAGTTCTTC. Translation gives CASTPTRTYNEQFF.

The CDR3 DNA follows: TGCGCCAGCAGCATCCAGGGGGCTGAGACCCAGTACTTC. As protein: CASSIQGAETQYF. The chain employs TRBV5-1 and TRBJ2-5; 8 bases map to TRBD1. This CDR3 has 13 residues. The junction had 4 bases not matched to a gene; V was cut back by 4 bases and J by 5 bases. Germline CDR1 is SGHRS and CDR2 is YFSETQ.

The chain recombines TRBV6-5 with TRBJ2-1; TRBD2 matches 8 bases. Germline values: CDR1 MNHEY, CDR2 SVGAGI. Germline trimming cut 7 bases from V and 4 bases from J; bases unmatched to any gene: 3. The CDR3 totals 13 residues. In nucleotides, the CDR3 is TGTGCCAGCAAACTAGCGGCTTACAATGAGCAGTTCTTC. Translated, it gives CASKLAAYNEQFF.

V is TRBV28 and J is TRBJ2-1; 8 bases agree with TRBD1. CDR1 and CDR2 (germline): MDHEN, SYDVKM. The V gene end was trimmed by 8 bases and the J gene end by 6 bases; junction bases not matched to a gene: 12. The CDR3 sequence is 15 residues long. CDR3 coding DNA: TGTGCCAGCGGACAGGGTGGTGTCCGCGTCAATGAGCAGTTCTTC. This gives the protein CASGQGGVRVNEQFF.

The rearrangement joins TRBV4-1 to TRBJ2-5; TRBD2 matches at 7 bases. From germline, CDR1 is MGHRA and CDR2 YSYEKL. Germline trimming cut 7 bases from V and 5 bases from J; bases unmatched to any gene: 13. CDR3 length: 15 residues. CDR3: CASTPSGNLVETQYF. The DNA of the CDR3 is TGCGCCAGCACCCCCAGCGGGAACTTGGTTGAGACCCAGTACTTC.

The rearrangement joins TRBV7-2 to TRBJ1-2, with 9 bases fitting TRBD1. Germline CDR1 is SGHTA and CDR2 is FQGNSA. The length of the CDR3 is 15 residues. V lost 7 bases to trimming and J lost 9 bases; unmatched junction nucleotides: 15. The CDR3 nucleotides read TGTGCCAGCAAAAGTCCCGGGACAGGGACTACCCGCTACACCTTC. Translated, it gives CASKSPGTGTTRYTF.

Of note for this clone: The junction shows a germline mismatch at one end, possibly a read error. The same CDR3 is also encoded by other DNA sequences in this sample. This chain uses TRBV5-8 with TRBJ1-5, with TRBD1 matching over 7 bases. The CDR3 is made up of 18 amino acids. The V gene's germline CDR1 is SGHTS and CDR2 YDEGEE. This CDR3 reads CASSLKGQILLDNQPQHF. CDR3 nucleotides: TGCGCCAGCAGCTTGAAGGGACAGATCCTACTAGACAATCAGCCCCAGCATTTT.

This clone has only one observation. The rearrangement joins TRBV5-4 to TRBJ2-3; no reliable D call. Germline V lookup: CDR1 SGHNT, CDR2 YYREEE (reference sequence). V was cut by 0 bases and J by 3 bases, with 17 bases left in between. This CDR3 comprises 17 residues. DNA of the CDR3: TGTGCCAGCAGCTTGGAGTTTGGAGATATTAGGACAGATACGCAGTATTTT. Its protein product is CASSLEFGDIRTDTQYF.

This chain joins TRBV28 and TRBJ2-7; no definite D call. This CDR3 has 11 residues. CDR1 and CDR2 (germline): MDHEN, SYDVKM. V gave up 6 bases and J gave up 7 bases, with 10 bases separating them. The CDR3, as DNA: TGTGCCAGCAGCCCCCGGAGTGAGCAGTACTTC. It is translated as CASSPRSEQYF.

CDR3 in amino acids: CASSYSTGGYEQYF. CDR3 in DNA: TGTGCCAGCAGTTACTCGACAGGGGGCTACGAGCAGTACTTC. This chain links TRBV6-2 or TRBV6-3 with TRBJ2-7; 9 bases match TRBD1. Germline CDR1 is MNHEY and CDR2 is SVGEGT. V dropped 0 bases and J dropped 3; count of bases not matched to a gene: 0. This CDR3 comprises 14 residues.

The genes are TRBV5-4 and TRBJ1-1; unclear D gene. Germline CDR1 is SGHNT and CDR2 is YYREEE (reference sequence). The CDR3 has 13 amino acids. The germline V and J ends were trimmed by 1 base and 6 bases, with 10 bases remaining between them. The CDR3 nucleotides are TGTGCCAGCAGCTTGTTCACCTACGCTGAAGCTTTCTTT. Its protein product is CASSLFTYAEAFF.

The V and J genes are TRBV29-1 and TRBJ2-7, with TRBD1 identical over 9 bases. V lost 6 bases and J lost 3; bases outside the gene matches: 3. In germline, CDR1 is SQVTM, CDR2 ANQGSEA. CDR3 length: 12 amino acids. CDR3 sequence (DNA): TGCAGCGTACAGGGGGCTTTCTACGAGCAGTACTTC. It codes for CSVQGAFYEQYF.

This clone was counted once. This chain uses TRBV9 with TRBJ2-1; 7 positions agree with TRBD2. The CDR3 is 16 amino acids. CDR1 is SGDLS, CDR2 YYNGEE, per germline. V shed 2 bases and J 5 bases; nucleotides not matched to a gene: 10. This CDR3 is CASSVQAGSGNNEQFF. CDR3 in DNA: TGTGCCAGCAGCGTTCAAGCGGGGTCGGGGAACAATGAGCAGTTCTTC. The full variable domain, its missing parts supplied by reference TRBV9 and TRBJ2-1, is DSGVTQTPKHLITATGQRVTLRCSPRSGDLSVYWYQQSLDQGLQFLIQYYNGEERAKGNILERFSAQQFPDLHSELNLSSLELGDSALYFCASSVQAGSGNNEQFFGPGTRLTVL.

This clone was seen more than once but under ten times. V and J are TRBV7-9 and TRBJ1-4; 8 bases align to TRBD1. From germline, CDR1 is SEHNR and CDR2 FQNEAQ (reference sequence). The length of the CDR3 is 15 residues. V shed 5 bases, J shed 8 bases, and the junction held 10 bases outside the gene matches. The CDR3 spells CASSPGQGEGEKLFF. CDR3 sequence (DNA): TGTGCCAGCAGCCCCGGACAGGGAGAAGGGGAAAAACTGTTTTTT.

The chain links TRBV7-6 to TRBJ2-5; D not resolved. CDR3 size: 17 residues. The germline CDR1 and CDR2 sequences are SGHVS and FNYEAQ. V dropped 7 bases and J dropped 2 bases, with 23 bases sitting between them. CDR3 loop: CASTPLLVNYLQETQYF. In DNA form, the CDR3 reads TGTGCCAGCACCCCTCTGCTCGTGAACTACTTGCAAGAGACCCAGTACTTC.

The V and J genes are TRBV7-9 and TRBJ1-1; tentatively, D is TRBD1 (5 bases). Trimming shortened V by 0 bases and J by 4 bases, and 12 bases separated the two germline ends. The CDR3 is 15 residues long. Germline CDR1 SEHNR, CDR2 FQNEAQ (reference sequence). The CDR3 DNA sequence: TGTGCCAGCAGCTTAGCCCCAGGGTTGGGCACTGAAGCTTTCTTT. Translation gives CASSLAPGLGTEAFF.

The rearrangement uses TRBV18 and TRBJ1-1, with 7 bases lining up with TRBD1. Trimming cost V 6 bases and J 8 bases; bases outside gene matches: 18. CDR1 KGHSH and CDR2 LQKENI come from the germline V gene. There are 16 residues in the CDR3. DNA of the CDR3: TGTGCCAGCTCCCCATCCGGGGCAGGGGGACGGTCGGAAGCTTTCTTT. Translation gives CASSPSGAGGRSEAFF.

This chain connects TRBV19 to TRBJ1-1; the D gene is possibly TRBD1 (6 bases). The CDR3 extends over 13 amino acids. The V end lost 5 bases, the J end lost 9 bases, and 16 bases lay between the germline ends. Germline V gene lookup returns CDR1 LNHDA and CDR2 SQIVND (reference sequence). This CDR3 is CASSQQGGWKAFF. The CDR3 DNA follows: TGTGCCAGTAGTCAACAGGGAGGGTGGAAAGCTTTCTTT. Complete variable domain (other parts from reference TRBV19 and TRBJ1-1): DGGITQSPKYLFRKEGQNVTLSCEQNLNHDAMYWYRQDPGQGLRLIYYSQIVNDFQKGDIAEGYSVSREKKESFPLTVTSAQKNPTAFYLCASSQQGGWKAFFGQGTRLTVV.

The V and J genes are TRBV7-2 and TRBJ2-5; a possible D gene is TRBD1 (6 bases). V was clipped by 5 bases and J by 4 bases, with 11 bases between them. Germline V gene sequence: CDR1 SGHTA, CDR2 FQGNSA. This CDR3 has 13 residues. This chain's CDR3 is CASSLRTAETQYF. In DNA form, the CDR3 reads TGTGCCAGCAGCCTCCGGACAGCAGAGACCCAGTACTTC.

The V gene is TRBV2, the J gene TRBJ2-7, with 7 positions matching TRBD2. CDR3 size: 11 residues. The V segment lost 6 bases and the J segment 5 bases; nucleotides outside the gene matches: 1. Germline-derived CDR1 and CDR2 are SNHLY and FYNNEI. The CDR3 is CASSRGDEQYF. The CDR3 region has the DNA TGTGCCAGCAGCCGGGGGGACGAGCAGTACTTC.

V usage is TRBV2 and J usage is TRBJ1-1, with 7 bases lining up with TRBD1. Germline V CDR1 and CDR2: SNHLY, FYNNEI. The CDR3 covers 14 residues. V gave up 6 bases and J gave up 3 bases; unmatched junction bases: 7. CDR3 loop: CASSRPGQYTEAFF. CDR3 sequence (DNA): TGTGCCAGCAGCCGACCGGGACAGTACACTGAAGCTTTCTTT.

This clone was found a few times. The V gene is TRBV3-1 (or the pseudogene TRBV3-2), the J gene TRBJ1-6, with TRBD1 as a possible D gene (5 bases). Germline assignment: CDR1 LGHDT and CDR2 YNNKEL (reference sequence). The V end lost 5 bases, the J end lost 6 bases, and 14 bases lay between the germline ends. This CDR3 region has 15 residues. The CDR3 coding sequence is TGTGCCAGCAGCTCCCAAGGGGAACGTAATTCACCCCTCCACTTT. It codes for CASSSQGERNSPLHF.

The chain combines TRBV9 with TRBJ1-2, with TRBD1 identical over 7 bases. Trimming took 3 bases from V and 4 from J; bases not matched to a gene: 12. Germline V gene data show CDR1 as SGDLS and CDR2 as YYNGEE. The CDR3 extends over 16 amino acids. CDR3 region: CASSAGRRTGSYGYTF. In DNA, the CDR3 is TGTGCCAGCAGCGCGGGGAGGAGGACAGGCAGCTATGGCTACACCTTC.

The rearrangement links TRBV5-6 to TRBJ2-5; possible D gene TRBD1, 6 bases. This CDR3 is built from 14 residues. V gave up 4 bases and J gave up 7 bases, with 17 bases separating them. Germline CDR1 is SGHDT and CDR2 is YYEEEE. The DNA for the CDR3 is TGTGCCAGCAGCACAGGGTCAACTCCCATGACCCAGTACTTC. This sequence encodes CASSTGSTPMTQYF.

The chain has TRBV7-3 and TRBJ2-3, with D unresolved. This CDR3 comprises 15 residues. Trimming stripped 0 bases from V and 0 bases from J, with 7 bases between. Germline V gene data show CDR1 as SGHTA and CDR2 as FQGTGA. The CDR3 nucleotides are TGTGCCAGCAGCTTAACCACACTAAGCACAGATACGCAGTATTTT. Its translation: CASSLTTLSTDTQYF. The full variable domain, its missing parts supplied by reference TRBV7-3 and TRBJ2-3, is GAGVSQTPSNKVTEKGKYVELRCDPISGHTALYWYRQSLGQGPEFLIYFQGTGAADDSGLPNDRFFAVRPEGSVSTLKIQRTERGDSAVYLCASSLTTLSTDTQYFGPGTRLTVL.

The CDR3 region has the DNA TGTGCCAGCAGGGGACACCCGAACACTGAAGCTTTCTTT. Protein: CASRGHPNTEAFF. The chain is built from TRBV28 and TRBJ1-1, with D perhaps matching TRBD1 (6 bases). The CDR3 length is 13 residues. Trimming took off 6 bases at V and 1 base at J, with 9 bases between the two ends. Per germline, CDR1 MDHEN and CDR2 SYDVKM.